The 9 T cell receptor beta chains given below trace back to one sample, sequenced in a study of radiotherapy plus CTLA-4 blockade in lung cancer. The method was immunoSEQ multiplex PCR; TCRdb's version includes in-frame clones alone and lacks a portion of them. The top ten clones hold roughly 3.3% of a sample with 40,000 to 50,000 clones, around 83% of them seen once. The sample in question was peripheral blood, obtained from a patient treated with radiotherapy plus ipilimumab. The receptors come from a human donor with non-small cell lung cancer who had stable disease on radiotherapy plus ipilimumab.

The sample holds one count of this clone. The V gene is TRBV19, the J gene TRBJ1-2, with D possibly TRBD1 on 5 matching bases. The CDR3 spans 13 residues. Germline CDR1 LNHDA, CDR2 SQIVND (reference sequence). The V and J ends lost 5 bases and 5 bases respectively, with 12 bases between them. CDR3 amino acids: CASSPQGGYGYTF. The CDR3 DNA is TGTGCCAGTAGTCCCCAGGGAGGATATGGCTACACCTTC.

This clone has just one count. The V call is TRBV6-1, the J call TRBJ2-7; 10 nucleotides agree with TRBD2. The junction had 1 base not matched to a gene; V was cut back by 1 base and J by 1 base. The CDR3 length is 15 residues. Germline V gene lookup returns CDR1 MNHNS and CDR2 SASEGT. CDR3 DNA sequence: TGTGCCAGCAGTGAAGAAGCGGGGGGGTCCTACGAGCAGTACTTC. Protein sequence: CASSEEAGGSYEQYF.

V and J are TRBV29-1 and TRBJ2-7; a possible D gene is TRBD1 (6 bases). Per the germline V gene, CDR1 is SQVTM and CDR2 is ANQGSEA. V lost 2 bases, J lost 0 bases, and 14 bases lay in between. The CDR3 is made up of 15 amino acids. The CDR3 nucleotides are TGCAGCGTTGAACTTAGGGGGTCGCACTCCTACGAGCAGTACTTC. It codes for CSVELRGSHSYEQYF.

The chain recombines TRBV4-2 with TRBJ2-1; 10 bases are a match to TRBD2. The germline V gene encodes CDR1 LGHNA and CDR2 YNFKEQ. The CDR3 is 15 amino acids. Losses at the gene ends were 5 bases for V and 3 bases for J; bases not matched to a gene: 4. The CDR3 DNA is TGTGCCAGCAGCACGCGGACTAGCGGCTACAATGAGCAGTTCTTC. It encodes CASSTRTSGYNEQFF.

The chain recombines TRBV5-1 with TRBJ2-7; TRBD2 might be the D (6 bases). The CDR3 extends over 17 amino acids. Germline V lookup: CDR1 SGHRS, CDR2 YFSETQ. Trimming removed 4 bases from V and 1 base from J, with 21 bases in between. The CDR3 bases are TGCGCCAGCAGCCCCGGACGGTATAGCGGACTGTCCTACGAGCAGTACTTC. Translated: CASSPGRYSGLSYEQYF. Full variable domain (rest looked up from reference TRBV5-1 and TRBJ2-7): KAGVTQTPRYLIKTRGQQVTLSCSPISGHRSVSWYQQTPGQGLQFLFEYFSETQRNKGNFPGRFSGRQFSNSRSEMNVSTLELGDSALYLCASSPGRYSGLSYEQYFGPGTRLTVT.

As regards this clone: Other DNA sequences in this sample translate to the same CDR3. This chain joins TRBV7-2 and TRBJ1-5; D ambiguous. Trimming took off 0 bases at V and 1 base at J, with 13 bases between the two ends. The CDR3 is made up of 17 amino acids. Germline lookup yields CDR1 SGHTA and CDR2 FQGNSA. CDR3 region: CASSLAGAGVSNQPQHF. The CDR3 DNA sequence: TGTGCCAGCAGCTTAGCAGGTGCGGGTGTAAGCAATCAGCCCCAGCATTTT.

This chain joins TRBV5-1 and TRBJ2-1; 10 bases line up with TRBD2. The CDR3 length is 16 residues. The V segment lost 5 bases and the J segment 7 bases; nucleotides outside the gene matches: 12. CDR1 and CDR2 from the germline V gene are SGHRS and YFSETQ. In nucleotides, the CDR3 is TGCGCCAGCAGTTCCCTCGGGACTAGCGAGGTGAATGAGCAGTTCTTC. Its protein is CASSSLGTSEVNEQFF.

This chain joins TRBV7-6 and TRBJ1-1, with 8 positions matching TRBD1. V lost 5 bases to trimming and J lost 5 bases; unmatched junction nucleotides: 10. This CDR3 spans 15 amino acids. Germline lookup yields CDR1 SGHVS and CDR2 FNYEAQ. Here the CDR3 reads CASSQQGQGRTEAFF. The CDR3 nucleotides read TGTGCCAGCAGCCAACAAGGACAGGGAAGGACTGAAGCTTTCTTT.

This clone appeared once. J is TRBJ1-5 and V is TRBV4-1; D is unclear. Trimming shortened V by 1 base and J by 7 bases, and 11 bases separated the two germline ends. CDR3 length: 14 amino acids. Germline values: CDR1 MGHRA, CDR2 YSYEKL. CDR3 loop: CASSQVGEPQPQHF. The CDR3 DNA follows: TGCGCCAGCAGCCAAGTCGGGGAGCCGCAGCCCCAGCATTTT.